This T cell receptor (beta chain) is drawn from a study of blood T cell repertoires in COVID-19. Study summary: Both acute and convalescent COVID-19 samples were obtained from the United States, Italy and Spain.

This clone was observed at least ten times. V was pared by 1 base and J by 2 bases, with 5 bases of the junction left unmatched. The length of the CDR3 is 16 residues. Germline assignment: CDR1 MGHRA and CDR2 YSYEKL. Original analysis: Counts of nucleated cells, estimated from reference gene primer amplification, were obtained. Clones were read by immunoSEQ multiplex PCR, and TCRdb kept only the in-frame ones, dropping some. The DNA gave D and trimming, while V, J and clone size come from that table. The repertoire consists of 50,000 to 65,000 clones, with just under 75% occurring once and the leading ten covering 4% to 5.5%.

What was sequenced was peripheral blood. This TCR was sampled from a woman between 70 and 85 years old with COVID-19, enrolled during active disease. The genes are TRBV4-1 and TRBJ1-5; TRBD1 matches 7 bases. The CDR3 bases are TGCGCCAGCAGCCAAGGAGGGGGCGGCGGCAATCAGCCCCAGCATTTT. Translated: CASSQGGGGGNQPQHF.